These 24 T cell receptor beta chains came from one sample sequenced in a study of T cell responses to AZD1222 COVID-19 vaccine. Using immunoSEQ multiplex PCR, the repertoire was profiled, and TCRdb retains in-frame clones only, with some absent. The table shows 150,000 to 180,000 clones, with about 85% occurring only once. The sequencing used peripheral blood, collected on day 0 of AZD1222 vaccination. The receptors shown here come from an adult in good health.

V is TRBV14 and J is TRBJ1-2, with D perhaps TRBD1 (6 bases). Trimming stripped 1 base from V and 3 bases from J, with 9 bases between. Germline V gene lookup returns CDR1 SGHDN and CDR2 FVKESK. The CDR3 runs to 14 residues. The CDR3 DNA reads as TGTGCCAGCAGCCAAGGAAGGGGGTACTATGGCTACACCTTC. Amino acid sequence: CASSQGRGYYGYTF.

This clone was counted a single time. V gene TRBV7-2 combines with J gene TRBJ1-6, with 7 nucleotides matching TRBD1. The CDR3 consists of 13 residues. CDR1 SGHTA and CDR2 FQGNSA come from the germline V gene. Germline trimming cut 8 bases from V and 7 bases from J; bases unmatched to any gene: 5. For the CDR3, the DNA is TGTGCCAGCCGGGACAGCCTAAATTCACCCCTCCACTTT. This encodes CASRDSLNSPLHF.

This chain uses TRBV3-1 (or the pseudogene TRBV3-2) with TRBJ2-5; D is uncertain. The CDR3 contains 18 residues. Trimming took 1 base from V and 1 from J, leaving 19 bases between them. In germline, CDR1 is LGHDT, CDR2 YNNKEL (reference sequence). CDR3 residues: CASSQATLSKRIQETQYF. The CDR3 DNA reads TGTGCCAGCAGCCAAGCCACTCTCTCAAAACGCATCCAAGAGACCCAGTACTTC.

This clone has just one count. The V call is TRBV3-1 (or the pseudogene TRBV3-2), the J call TRBJ1-1, with 10 bases fitting TRBD1. CDR3 length: 15 residues. The ends lost 9 bases at V and 6 bases at J; junction bases unmatched: 13. Germline lookup yields CDR1 LGHDT and CDR2 YNNKEL (reference sequence). The CDR3 loop is CASRDRGSRSSEAFF. The CDR3, as DNA: TGTGCCAGTAGGGACAGGGGCTCCCGGTCGTCTGAAGCTTTCTTT.

This clone was recorded once. The rearrangement links TRBV21-1 to TRBJ1-1; the table's D call TRBD1 went unverified against the DNA. TRBV21-1 is assigned pseudogene status. This CDR3 contains 14 residues. DNA for the CDR3: TGTGCCAGCAGGCGCAGGGGGCGGAGGACTGAAGCTTTCTTT. It is translated as CASRRRGRRTEAFF.

CDR3 in DNA: TGTGCCAGCAGTTCCCCAGTAAGGCGGGGGACAAGCACAGATACGCAGTATTTT. Encoded protein: CASSSPVRRGTSTDTQYF. The genes are TRBV5-4 and TRBJ2-3; D perhaps matches TRBD2 (7 bases). The germline gives CDR1 SGHNT, CDR2 YYREEE (reference sequence). The CDR3 is 18 amino acids. V was trimmed by 5 bases and J by 0 bases, leaving 22 bases between them.

The chain couples TRBV18 to TRBJ2-7, with 11 bases that match TRBD2. Losses at the gene ends were 3 bases for V and 2 bases for J; bases not matched to a gene: 0. The CDR3 is made up of 14 amino acids. Germline V gives CDR1 KGHSH, CDR2 LQKENI. CDR3 in DNA: TGTGCCAGCTCACCTAGCGGGGGGGCCTACGAGCAGTACTTC. Its protein product is CASSPSGGAYEQYF.

The V and J genes are TRBV7-9 and TRBJ2-7; tentative D call: TRBD1 (5 bases). Germline loops: CDR1 SEHNR, CDR2 FQNEAQ (reference sequence). The CDR3 has 12 residues. V lost 5 bases to trimming and J lost 5 bases, with 10 bases between them. The CDR3 loop reads CASSIAGNEQYF. The CDR3 DNA sequence: TGTGCCAGCAGCATCGCAGGGAACGAGCAGTACTTC.

The chain employs TRBV3-1 (or the pseudogene TRBV3-2) and TRBJ1-5; no firm D call. V was trimmed by 1 base and J by 4 bases, leaving 11 bases between them. Per the germline V gene, CDR1 is LGHDT and CDR2 is YNNKEL (reference sequence). The length of the CDR3 is 15 residues. This chain's CDR3 is CASSQGGTANQPQHF. DNA for the CDR3: TGTGCCAGCAGCCAAGGGGGAACAGCTAATCAGCCCCAGCATTTT.

V usage is TRBV21-1 and J usage is TRBJ2-7; the listed D gene, TRBD2, was not tested against the DNA. TRBV21-1 is a documented pseudogene. The CDR3 is 16 amino acids. CDR3 residues: CASRLGSGGSNYEQYF. Here the CDR3 DNA reads TGTGCCAGCAGGTTGGGTAGCGGGGGTTCTAACTACGAGCAGTACTTC.

The chain joins TRBV10-1 to TRBJ2-7; TRBD2 agrees at 10 bases. With 5 bases clipped from V and 3 bases from J, the junction kept 7 bases outside the gene matches. This CDR3 contains 15 residues. Germline assignment: CDR1 WNHNN and CDR2 SYGVQD (reference sequence). Written as DNA, the CDR3 is TGCGCCAGCAGTAGCGGGGGGGCCTCGGGCTACGAGCAGTACTTC. Its translation: CASSSGGASGYEQYF.

This chain links TRBV6-5 with TRBJ2-1; a weak D match, TRBD1 (6 bases). CDR3 size: 15 residues. Germline CDR1 MNHEY, CDR2 SVGAGI. V was trimmed by 6 bases and J by 8 bases, leaving 20 bases between them. The CDR3 protein is CASSSRGARGDEQFF. CDR3 DNA: TGTGCCAGCAGCTCACGAGGGGCCAGGGGCGATGAGCAGTTCTTC.

This chain links TRBV5-4 with TRBJ2-1; perhaps TRBD1 as D (6 bases). Between the trimmed V and J ends, which lost 0 bases and 7 bases, there was a span of 8 bases. CDR1 and CDR2 (germline): SGHNT, YYREEE (reference sequence). The CDR3 is 13 amino acids. Here the CDR3 DNA reads TGTGCCAGCAGCTTGGTAGGGGGAAATGAGCAGTTCTTC. Translated: CASSLVGGNEQFF.

The V gene is TRBV29-1, the J gene TRBJ2-6, with 8 positions matching TRBD1. Trimming at V came to 3 bases and at J to 3 bases, leaving 7 bases not matched to a gene. The CDR3 totals 16 residues. Germline V lookup: CDR1 SQVTM, CDR2 ANQGSEA. Written as DNA, the CDR3 is TGCAGCGTTGAGGACAGGGTGCTCTTTGGGGCCAACGTCCTGACTTTC. Translation gives CSVEDRVLFGANVLTF.

The V and J genes are TRBV6-5 and TRBJ1-2; possibly TRBD1 for D (6 bases). The germline V gene has CDR1 MNHEY and CDR2 SVGAGI. Trimming cost V 5 bases and J 5 bases, with 15 bases left between them. The CDR3 spans 14 residues. CDR3 sequence: CASSRPGRGYGYTF. CDR3 nucleotides: TGTGCCAGCAGTCGTCCAGGGAGGGGGTATGGCTACACCTTC.

With regard to this clone: One junction end disagrees with the germline gene, perhaps due to a read error. CDR3 region: CASSSGRGNRPQHF. The CDR3 coding sequence is TGTGCCAGCAGTTCGGGTCGCGGCAATCGGCCCCAGCATTTT. The chain has TRBV28 and TRBJ1-5, with unresolved D. The CDR3 contains 14 residues. In germline, CDR1 is MDHEN, CDR2 SYDVKM.

This sequence joins TRBV12-5 and TRBJ2-2; D ambiguous. The germline V and J ends were trimmed by 1 base and 8 bases, with 5 bases remaining between them. The CDR3 covers 12 residues. Germline assignment: CDR1 LGHNT and CDR2 FRNRAP. The CDR3 here is CASGLGVGELFF. In DNA form, the CDR3 reads TGTGCTAGTGGTTTGGGGGTAGGGGAGCTGTTTTTT.

This sequence joins TRBV11-2 and TRBJ2-7; D might be TRBD1 (5 bases). The V end was cut by 5 bases, the J end by 3 bases, with 17 bases between. Germline CDR1 and CDR2: SGHAT and FQNNGV. The CDR3 is made up of 15 amino acids. Here the CDR3 DNA reads TGTGCCAGCAGCCCCCCCCAGACAGTCAACTACGAGCAGTACTTC. The encoded protein is CASSPPQTVNYEQYF.

The chain joins TRBV6-1 to TRBJ1-1; 7 bases are shared with TRBD1. Germline CDR1 reads MNHNS; CDR2 reads SASEGT. The CDR3 consists of 13 residues. Unmatched junction bases numbered 2, after V lost 3 bases and J lost 4 bases. CDR3 residues: CASSETGFTEAFF. The CDR3 coding sequence is TGTGCCAGCAGTGAGACAGGGTTCACTGAAGCTTTCTTT.

The chain is built from TRBV29-1 and TRBJ2-5; a possible D gene is TRBD1 (5 bases). CDR3 length equals 13 residues. Germline V CDR1 and CDR2: SQVTM, ANQGSEA. Deletions cut 6 bases from V and 1 base from J, with 12 bases between. The CDR3 here is CSVGDSPQETQYF. The CDR3 coding sequence is TGCAGCGTCGGTGACAGTCCCCAAGAGACCCAGTACTTC.

This clone has a single count. CDR3 sequence (DNA): TGTGCCAGCAGGAAGGTGGGCCTGGAGACCCAGTACTTC. Protein product: CASRKVGLETQYF. The chain carries TRBV6-5 and TRBJ2-5; D gene ambiguous. The CDR3 extends over 13 amino acids. The ends were cut back, 6 bases at V and 5 bases at J, with 13 bases in the middle. Germline lookup yields CDR1 MNHEY and CDR2 SVGAGI.

The chain links TRBV15 to TRBJ1-2; perhaps TRBD1 as D (5 bases). The CDR3 consists of 15 residues. Trimming took 0 bases from V and 6 from J, leaving 14 bases between them. Germline CDR1 is LNHNV and CDR2 is YYDKDF (reference sequence). DNA for the CDR3: TGTGCCACCAGCAGAGATTGGGGCGGAGGAGATGGCTACACCTTC. It specifies CATSRDWGGGDGYTF.

The V gene is TRBV7-9, the J gene TRBJ1-6, with 10 bases aligning to TRBD1. V trimming: 2 bases; J trimming: 8 bases; junction bases outside the gene matches: 3. In germline, CDR1 is SEHNR, CDR2 FQNEAQ (reference sequence). This CDR3 is built from 15 residues. The CDR3, as DNA: TGTGCCAGCAGCTTATCAGGACAGGGGGATTCACCCCTCCACTTT. Translated: CASSLSGQGDSPLHF.

The chain has TRBV5-4 and TRBJ1-3; D is unclear. CDR1 SGHNT and CDR2 YYREEE come from the germline V gene (reference sequence). Trimming shortened V by 4 bases and J by 2 bases, and 7 bases separated the two germline ends. The CDR3 loop spans 13 amino acids. The CDR3 coding sequence is TGTGCCAGCAGCACGAACGCTGGAAACACCATATATTTT. Translated: CASSTNAGNTIYF.